The rows below give T cell receptor beta chains drawn from one sample of a study of T cells in Graves' hyperthyroidism and ophthalmopathy. Each CDR3 protein is one row after TCRdb ran MiXCR on the multiplex PCR reads. The sample holds approximately 590,000 distinct CDR3 sequences, just over 45% seen once. What was sequenced was peripheral blood or thyroid tissue (not recorded which). The receptors were gathered from a woman younger than 35 with Graves' hyperthyroidism. Both conserved end residues are part of each CDR3. A D gene is named only where the DNA matches it firmly. Clone size is not always given. Where it is, it says once, few, many or a class for expanded clones.

size	V	D	J	DNA	CDR3
.	TRBV7-9	.	TRBJ1-5	TGCGCCAGCAGCCAAGATAGGGTGCGCAACGGTCAGCCCCAGCATTTT	CASSQDRVRNGQPQHF
.	TRBV20-1	.	TRBJ2-7	TGCAGTGCTAGAGACCCGAGTAGCTCCTACGAGCAGTACTTC	CSARDPSSSYEQYF
few	TRBV5-4	.	TRBJ1-3	TGTGCCAGCAGCGATCGTTACTCTGGAAACACCATATATTTT	CASSDRYSGNTIYF
few	TRBV27	.	TRBJ1-5	TGTGCCAGCAGTTTGGGCCGGACGGCCAATCAGCCCCAGCATTTT	CASSLGRTANQPQHF
few	TRBV5-1	.	TRBJ1-2	TGCGCCTCAAGCCGGGACGACTATGGCTACACCTTC	CASSRDDYGYTF
many	TRBV2	.	TRBJ2-5	TGTGCCAGCAAGACCGAGCTTCGGGAGACCCAGTACTTC	CASKTELRETQYF
.	TRBV7-2	.	TRBJ1-4	TGTGCCAGCAGCCCGGGGGCGCGGGGAAAACTGTTTTTT	CASSPGARGKLFF
few	TRBV7-9	.	TRBJ2-2	TGTGCCAGCAGCCTCGGGCTAGACAACACCGGGGAGCTGTTTTTT	CASSLGLDNTGELFF
many	TRBV9	.	TRBJ2-6	TGTGCCAGCAGCGTAAGGGGCTCTGGGGCCAACGTCCTGACTTTC	CASSVRGSGANVLTF
.	TRBV5-4	TRBD1	TRBJ2-7	TGTGCCAGCAGCTTGATGGGACAGGGGACCTACGAGCAGTACTTC	CASSLMGQGTYEQYF
.	TRBV7-8	TRBD1	TRBJ1-5	TGTGCCAGCGGACAGGGGCGCCTTAGCAATCAGCCCCAGCATTTT	CASGQGRLSNQPQHF
few	TRBV19	.	TRBJ1-1	TGTGCCAGTAGTAGACCTCAGGGGACTGAAGCTTTCTTT	CASSRPQGTEAFF
few	TRBV7-9	.	TRBJ2-7	TGCGCCAGCAGCCAAGAAGGCCGCAAATACGAGCAGTACTTC	CASSQEGRKYEQYF
many	TRBV10-3	.	TRBJ1-2	TGTGCCATCAGTGAGTCGATGAGGGGCCAGACCCTCTATGGCTACACCTTC	CAISESMRGQTLYGYTF
.	TRBV2	.	TRBJ2-3	TGTGCCAGCAGACCCCAGAGAGGCGCAGATACGCAGTATTTT	CASRPQRGADTQYF
many	TRBV7-6	TRBD2	TRBJ2-7	TGTGCCAGCAGCTTGCGGGAGAAAGGCTACGAGCAGTACTTC	CASSLREKGYEQYF
few	TRBV9	.	TRBJ2-5	TGTGCCAGCAGCGTAGACTGGGCAGGCCAAGAGACCCAGTACTTC	CASSVDWAGQETQYF
.	TRBV7-2	TRBD1	TRBJ2-2	TGTGCCAGCAGCAGGCTCCGGGACAGGGATAACACCGGGGAGCTGTTTTTT	CASSRLRDRDNTGELFF
.	TRBV15	TRBD1	TRBJ1-4	TGTGCCAGCAGTTCTCCGGGACAGGGTGGAAAACTGTTTTTT	CASSSPGQGGKLFF
.	TRBV7-3	.	TRBJ2-5	TGCGCCAGCAGCCAAGACGGAGGCAGGGAAGAGACCCAGTACTTC	CASSQDGGREETQYF
.	TRBV5-1	TRBD2	TRBJ2-5	TGCGCCAGCAAATTCCTAGCGGAAGAGACCCAGTACTTC	CASKFLAEETQYF
many	TRBV5-1	.	TRBJ2-6	TGCGCCAGCAGCCTGGGGGGAGGGGGGCACTCTGGGGCCAACGTCCTGACTTTC	CASSLGGGGHSGANVLTF
.	TRBV29-1	.	TRBJ2-7	TGCAGCGTCCATCTCAAAGGGGCGGCCTACGAGCAGTACTTC	CSVHLKGAAYEQYF
few	TRBV10-3	.	TRBJ2-7	TGTGCCAGCAGCCCCATCCGTGGTGGGAGGTACGAGCAGTACTTC	CASSPIRGGRYEQYF
.	TRBV19	.	TRBJ2-5	TGTGCCAGTCGGTTCGGGGAGACCCAGTACTTC	CASRFGETQYF
.	TRBV25-1	.	TRBJ1-6	TGTGCCAGCAGTGGTGAAGGGAGGTCCTATAATTCACCCCTCCACTTT	CASSGEGRSYNSPLHF
.	TRBV7-9	.	TRBJ1-5	TGTGCCAGCAGCTCATGGAGTAAAGTCAGTCATCAGCCCCAGCATTTT	CASSSWSKVSHQPQHF
many	TRBV9	.	TRBJ1-1	TGTGCCAGCAGCGTAGGTACCGGACCTGAAGCTTTCTTT	CASSVGTGPEAFF
.	TRBV25-1	.	TRBJ1-6	TGTGCCAGCGTTATAACAGGGTTCGGCTCACCCCTCCACTTT	CASVITGFGSPLHF
many	TRBV7-8	.	TRBJ1-4	TGTGCCAGCAGCTTAGGGGTCCTCAATGAAAAACTGTTTTTT	CASSLGVLNEKLFF
.	TRBV12-3/TRBV12-4	TRBD1	TRBJ1-2	TGTGCCAGCAGCTGGCAGGGGGCAAATGGCTACACCTTC	CASSWQGANGYTF
many	TRBV6-6	.	TRBJ1-6	TGTGCCAGCAGTTCCGGGGGCCAGTCACCCCTCCACTTT	CASSSGGQSPLHF
few	TRBV5-1	.	TRBJ1-1	TGCGCCAGCAGCTTGGATTACGGAGAGAGCACTGAAGCTTTCTTT	CASSLDYGESTEAFF